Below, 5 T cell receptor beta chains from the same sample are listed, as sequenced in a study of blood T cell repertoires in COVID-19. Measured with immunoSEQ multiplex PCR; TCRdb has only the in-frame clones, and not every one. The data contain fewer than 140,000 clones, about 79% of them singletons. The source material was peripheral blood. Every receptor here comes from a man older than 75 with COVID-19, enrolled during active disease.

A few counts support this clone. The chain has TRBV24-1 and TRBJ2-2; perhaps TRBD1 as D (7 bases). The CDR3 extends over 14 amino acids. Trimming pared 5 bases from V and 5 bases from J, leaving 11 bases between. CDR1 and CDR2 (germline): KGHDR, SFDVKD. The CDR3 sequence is CATSVRGVTGELFF. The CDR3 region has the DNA TGTGCCACCAGTGTCAGGGGGGTGACCGGGGAGCTGTTTTTT.

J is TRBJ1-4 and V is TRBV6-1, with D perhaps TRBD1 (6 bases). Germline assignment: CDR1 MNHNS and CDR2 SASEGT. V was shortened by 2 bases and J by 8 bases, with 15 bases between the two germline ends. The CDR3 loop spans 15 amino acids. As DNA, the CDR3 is TGTGCCAGCAGTGAACGGTCAGGGGTCTACGAAAAACTGTTTTTT. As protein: CASSERSGVYEKLFF.

CDR3 sequence reads: CASRLTGTSGANEQFF. The DNA of the CDR3 is TGTGCCAGCAGACTGACCGGGACTAGCGGAGCAAATGAGCAGTTCTTC. The gene calls are TRBV27 and TRBJ2-1; TRBD2 agrees at 11 bases. CDR3 size: 16 residues. Germline V gives CDR1 MNHEY, CDR2 SMNVEV (reference sequence). J was trimmed by 7 bases and V by 6 bases; bases with no gene match: 11.

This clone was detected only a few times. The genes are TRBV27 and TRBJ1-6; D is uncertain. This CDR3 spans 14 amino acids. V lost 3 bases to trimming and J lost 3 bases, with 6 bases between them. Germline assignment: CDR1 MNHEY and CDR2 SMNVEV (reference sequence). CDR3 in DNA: TGTGCCAGCAGTTTTCCCGGCTATAATTCACCCCTCCACTTT. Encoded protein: CASSFPGYNSPLHF.

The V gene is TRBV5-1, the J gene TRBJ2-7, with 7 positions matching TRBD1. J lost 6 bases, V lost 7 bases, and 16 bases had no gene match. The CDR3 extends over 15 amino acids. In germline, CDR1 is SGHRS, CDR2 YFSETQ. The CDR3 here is CASALLGTANREQYF. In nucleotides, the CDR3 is TGCGCCAGCGCCCTGCTGGGGACAGCGAATCGCGAGCAGTACTTC.